These 7 T cell receptor beta chains originate from one sample sequenced in a study of blood T cell repertoires in COVID-19. TCRdb's copy holds only in-frame clones and misses some; the assay was immunoSEQ multiplex PCR. The data show 90,000 to 120,000 clones, roughly 90% seen once. Sequencing was done on a sample of peripheral blood. Receptors were obtained from a man between 65 and 79 years old with acute or convalescent COVID-19.

The V gene is TRBV15, the J gene TRBJ1-3; unclear D gene. The CDR3 is made up of 17 amino acids. The V and J ends lost 0 bases and 0 bases respectively, with 12 bases between them. CDR1 LNHNV and CDR2 YYDKDF come from the germline V gene (reference sequence). The CDR3 region is CATSRDRRFLSGNTIYF. CDR3 DNA sequence: TGTGCCACCAGCAGAGATCGGAGGTTCCTCTCTGGAAACACCATATATTTT.

The gene calls are TRBV7-9 and TRBJ1-5; 8 bases agree with TRBD1. CDR1 and CDR2 from the germline V gene are SEHNR and FQNEAQ (reference sequence). J gave up 7 bases and V 5 bases, and 10 bases lay outside the gene matches. This CDR3 region has 15 residues. This CDR3 reads CASSRGQGPGQPQHF. The CDR3 DNA reads TGTGCCAGCAGCCGTGGACAGGGCCCGGGGCAGCCCCAGCATTTT.

This chain uses TRBV19 with TRBJ1-4, with D possibly TRBD1 on 5 matching bases. The CDR3 is made up of 16 amino acids. The V end was cut by 1 base, the J end by 0 bases, with 9 bases between. From germline, CDR1 is LNHDA and CDR2 SQIVND (reference sequence). The CDR3 coding sequence is TGTGCCAGTAGTATAGCCCAGGGTTCAACTAATGAAAAACTGTTTTTT. It encodes CASSIAQGSTNEKLFF. The full variable domain, its missing parts supplied by reference TRBV19 and TRBJ1-4, is DGGITQSPKYLFRKEGQNVTLSCEQNLNHDAMYWYRQDPGQGLRLIYYSQIVNDFQKGDIAEGYSVSREKKESFPLTVTSAQKNPTAFYLCASSIAQGSTNEKLFFGSGTQLSVL.

The chain joins TRBV7-2 to TRBJ2-1; TRBD2 matches 7 bases. Germline V gives CDR1 SGHTA, CDR2 FQGNSA. This CDR3 is built from 14 residues. Trimming at V came to 1 base and at J to 12 bases, leaving 9 bases not matched to a gene. The CDR3 protein is CASSLGTRYSVQFF. The DNA for the CDR3 is TGTGCCAGCAGCTTAGGGACTAGGTACTCAGTGCAGTTCTTC.

CDR3 in DNA: TGTGCCAGCAGTTCCGTCGACAGTAGCAATCAGCCCCAGCATTTT. Residues: CASSSVDSSNQPQHF. The chain couples TRBV6-5 to TRBJ1-5; D may be TRBD1 (5 bases). This CDR3 spans 15 amino acids. V lost 4 bases and J 0 bases, leaving 10 bases between the germline ends. CDR1 is MNHEY, CDR2 SVGAGI, per germline.

The chain is built from TRBV7-2 and TRBJ1-2; D might be TRBD1 (5 bases). CDR3 size: 18 residues. The V gene's germline CDR1 is SGHTA and CDR2 FQGNSA. Trimming stripped 4 bases from V and 0 bases from J, with 21 bases between. The CDR3 DNA is TGTGCCAGCAGCTCGTCCTCTAGGGGCTTTGAATCTAACTATGGCTACACCTTC. Translation: CASSSSSRGFESNYGYTF.

The chain recombines TRBV5-4 with TRBJ2-5; a possible D gene is TRBD1 (6 bases). Looked up from germline, CDR1 is SGHNT and CDR2 is YYREEE (reference sequence). The ends were cut back, 6 bases at V and 4 bases at J, with 13 bases in the middle. The CDR3 has 13 residues. This CDR3 is CASTLPGVETQYF. The DNA of the CDR3 is TGTGCCAGCACCCTGCCAGGGGTAGAGACCCAGTACTTC.